This T cell receptor beta chain comes out of a study of blood T cell repertoires in COVID-19. Repertoires were generated with immunoSEQ multiplex PCR, while TCRdb's copy carries only in-frame clones and drops some. The repertoire holds 40,000 or so clones, around 83% seen once, with 4% to 5% in the top ten. From germline, CDR1 is SGDLS and CDR2 YYNGEE. This CDR3 contains 15 residues. V shed 4 bases, J shed 2 bases, and the junction held 8 bases outside the gene matches. Sequencing was done on a sample of peripheral blood. The V gene is TRBV9, the J gene TRBJ2-7, with 8 bases lining up with TRBD1. The TCR was taken from a man aged 60 to 69 with acute or convalescent COVID-19. The chain's CDR3 is CASSKGAGGTYEQYF. The CDR3 region has the DNA TGTGCCAGCAGCAAGGGTGCAGGGGGCACCTACGAGCAGTACTTC. Looking up the rest from reference TRBV9 and TRBJ2-7 gives the full variable domain: DSGVTQTPKHLITATGQRVTLRCSPRSGDLSVYWYQQSLDQGLQFLIQYYNGEERAKGNILERFSAQQFPDLHSELNLSSLELGDSALYFCASSKGAGGTYEQYFGPGTRLTVT.